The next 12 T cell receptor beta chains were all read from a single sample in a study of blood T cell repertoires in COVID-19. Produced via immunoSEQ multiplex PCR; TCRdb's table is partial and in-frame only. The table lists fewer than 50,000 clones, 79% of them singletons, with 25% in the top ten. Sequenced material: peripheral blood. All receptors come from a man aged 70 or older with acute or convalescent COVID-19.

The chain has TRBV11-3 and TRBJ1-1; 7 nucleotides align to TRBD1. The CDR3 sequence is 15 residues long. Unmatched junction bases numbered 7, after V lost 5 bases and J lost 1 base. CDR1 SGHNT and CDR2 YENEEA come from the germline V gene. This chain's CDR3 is CASSMNRGGNTEAFF. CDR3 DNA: TGTGCCAGCAGCATGAACAGGGGAGGGAACACTGAAGCTTTCTTT.

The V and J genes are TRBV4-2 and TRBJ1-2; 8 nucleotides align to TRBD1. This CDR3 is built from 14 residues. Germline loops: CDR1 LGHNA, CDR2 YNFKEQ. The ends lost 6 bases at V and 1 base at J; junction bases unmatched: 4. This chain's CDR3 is CASSLGQGNYGYTF. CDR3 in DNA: TGTGCCAGCAGTCTCGGACAGGGTAACTATGGCTACACCTTC.

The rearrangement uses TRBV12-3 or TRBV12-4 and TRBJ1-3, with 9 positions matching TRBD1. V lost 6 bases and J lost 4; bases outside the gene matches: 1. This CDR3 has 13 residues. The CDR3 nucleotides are TGTGCCAGCAGCGGACAGGGGGGAAACACCATATATTTT. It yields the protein CASSGQGGNTIYF.

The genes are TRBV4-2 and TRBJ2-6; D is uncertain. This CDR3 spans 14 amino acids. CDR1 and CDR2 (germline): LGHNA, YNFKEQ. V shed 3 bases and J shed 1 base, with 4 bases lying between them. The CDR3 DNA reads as TGTGCCAGCAGCCATATTTCTGGGGCCAACGTCCTGACTTTC. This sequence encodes CASSHISGANVLTF.

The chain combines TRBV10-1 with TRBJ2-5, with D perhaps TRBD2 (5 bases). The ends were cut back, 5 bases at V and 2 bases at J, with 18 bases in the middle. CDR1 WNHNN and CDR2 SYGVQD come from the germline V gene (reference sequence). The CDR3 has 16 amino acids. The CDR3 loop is CASSKPIPAEQETQYF. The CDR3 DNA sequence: TGCGCCAGCAGTAAGCCGATCCCAGCGGAGCAAGAGACCCAGTACTTC.

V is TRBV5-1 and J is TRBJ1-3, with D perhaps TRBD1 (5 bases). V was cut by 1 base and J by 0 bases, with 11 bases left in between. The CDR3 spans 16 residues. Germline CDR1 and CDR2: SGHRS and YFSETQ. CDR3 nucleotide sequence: TGCGCCAGCAGCTTGACAGGATCTAGCTCTGGAAACACCATATATTTT. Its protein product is CASSLTGSSSGNTIYF.

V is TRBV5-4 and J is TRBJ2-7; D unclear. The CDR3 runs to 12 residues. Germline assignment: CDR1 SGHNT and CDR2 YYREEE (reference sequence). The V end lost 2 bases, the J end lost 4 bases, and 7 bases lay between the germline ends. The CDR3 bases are TGTGCCAGCAGCTTAGGCGGTTACGAGCAGTACTTC. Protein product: CASSLGGYEQYF.

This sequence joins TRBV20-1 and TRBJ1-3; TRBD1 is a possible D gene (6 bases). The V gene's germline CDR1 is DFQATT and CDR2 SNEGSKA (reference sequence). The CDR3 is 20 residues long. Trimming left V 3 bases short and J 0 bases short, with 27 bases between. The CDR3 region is CSASVRGSLFATFSGNTIYF. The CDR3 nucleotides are TGCAGTGCTAGTGTCAGGGGATCCCTCTTTGCCACTTTCTCTGGAAACACCATATATTTT.

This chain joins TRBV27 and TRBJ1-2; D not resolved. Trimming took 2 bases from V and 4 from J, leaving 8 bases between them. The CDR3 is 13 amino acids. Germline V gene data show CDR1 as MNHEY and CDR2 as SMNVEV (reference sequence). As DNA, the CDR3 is TGTGCCAGCAGTTTAGCCGCGGGCTATGGCTACACCTTC. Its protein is CASSLAAGYGYTF.

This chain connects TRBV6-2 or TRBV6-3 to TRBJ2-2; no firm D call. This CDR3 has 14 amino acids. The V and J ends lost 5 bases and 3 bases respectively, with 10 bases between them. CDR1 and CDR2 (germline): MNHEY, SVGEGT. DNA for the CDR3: TGTGCCAGCAGTCAACGACTGTACACCGGGGAGCTGTTTTTT. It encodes CASSQRLYTGELFF.

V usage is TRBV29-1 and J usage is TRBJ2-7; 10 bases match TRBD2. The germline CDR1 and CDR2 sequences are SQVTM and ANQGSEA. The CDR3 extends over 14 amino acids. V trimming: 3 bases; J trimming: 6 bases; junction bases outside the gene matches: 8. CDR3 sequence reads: CSVDVASGGVEQYF. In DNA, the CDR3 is TGCAGCGTTGATGTTGCTAGCGGGGGAGTCGAGCAGTACTTC.

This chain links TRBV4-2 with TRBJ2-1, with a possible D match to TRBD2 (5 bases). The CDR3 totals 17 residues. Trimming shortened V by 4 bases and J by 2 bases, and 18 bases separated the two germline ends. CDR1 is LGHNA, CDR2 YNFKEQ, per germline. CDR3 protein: CASSRVNEGPAYNEQFF. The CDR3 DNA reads TGTGCCAGCAGCCGAGTGAACGAGGGCCCCGCCTACAATGAGCAGTTCTTC.